This is a list of T cell receptor beta chains from one sample in a study of cytomegalovirus exposure and HLA in healthy donors. Sequencing used immunoSEQ multiplex PCR; TCRdb keeps in-frame clones, though not all of them. The sample includes 160,000 or so clones, over 65% of them seen just once. Input material: PBMCs. Every receptor here comes from a man aged 55 to 69 in good health and CMV-seronegative. Each CDR3 is given with its conserved first and last residue. The D gene is left open where the match is weak. Clone size is given for some rows only: seen once, a few or many times, or a class if the clone is expanded.

cdr3_length	d_call	v_call	j_call	clone_size	cdr3_nt	cdr3_aa
14	NA	TRBV7-8	TRBJ2-7	once	TGTGCCAGCAGCTTATGGGGGGTCCTGCGGGAGCAGTACTTC	CASSLWGVLREQYF
13	NA	TRBV5-4	TRBJ2-7	once	TGTGCCAGCAAGGAGGCAGGAGACTACGAGCAGTACTTC	CASKEAGDYEQYF
15	NA	TRBV2	TRBJ1-4	NA	TGTGCCAGCAGCGAATGGACAGCCAGGGATGAAAAACTGTTTTTT	CASSEWTARDEKLFF
15	TRBD1	TRBV19	TRBJ2-5	NA	TGTGCCAGTAGTATGGCCGGACAGGAGGAAGAGACCCAGTACTTC	CASSMAGQEEETQYF
16	NA	TRBV5-4	TRBJ2-1	NA	TGTGCCAGCAGCTTGGATCTCCTAGCGTCCTACAATGAGCAGTTCTTC	CASSLDLLASYNEQFF
12	TRBD1	TRBV6-5	TRBJ1-1	NA	TGTGCCAGCAGTGATACCAGGGGGAAAGCTTTCTTT	CASSDTRGKAFF
18	TRBD2	TRBV11-2	TRBJ2-5	NA	TGTGCCAGCAGCTTGGGACTAGCGGGGGGAACACTCCAAGAGACCCAGTACTTC	CASSLGLAGGTLQETQYF
12	NA	TRBV7-9	TRBJ2-7	few	TGTTCCAGCACCTCCTCTCTCCTCGGGCAGTACTTC	CSSTSSLLGQYF
14	NA	TRBV5-1	TRBJ2-3	NA	TGCGCCAGCAGTCTCCAGGACTTCACAGATACGCAGTATTTT	CASSLQDFTDTQYF
14	NA	TRBV9	TRBJ1-2	once	TGTGCCAGCAGCGCGACAGGTTCTAACTATGGCTACACCTTC	CASSATGSNYGYTF
13	NA	TRBV30	TRBJ1-5	NA	TGTGCCTGGGCGTCGGGGGTACGGCAGCCCCAGCATTTT	CAWASGVRQPQHF
14	TRBD1	TRBV2	TRBJ1-5	NA	TGTGCCAGAAAACAGGGGGAGGCGGATCAGCCCCAGCATTTT	CARKQGEADQPQHF
16	NA	TRBV7-9	TRBJ1-6	NA	TGTGCCAGCAGCTTAGTGGTAGGAGTGTTACCGACTTTCCTCCACTTT	CASSLVVGVLPTFLHF
14	TRBD1	TRBV27	TRBJ1-1	once	TGTGCCAGCAGTTTAGGGACAGCGGCCACTGAAGCTTTCTTT	CASSLGTAATEAFF
17	TRBD2	TRBV7-3	TRBJ2-1	NA	TGTGCCAGCAGCCCCCATAGCCCGCTAGCGGGAGGCCATGAGCAGTTCTTC	CASSPHSPLAGGHEQFF
13	NA	TRBV7-8	TRBJ2-7	NA	TGTGCCAGCAGCTTAGGACAGGGAGGCGAGCAGTACTTC	CASSLGQGGEQYF
13	NA	TRBV14	TRBJ1-6	NA	TGTGCCAGCAGCCAAGCCCAGGGTTCACCCCTCCACTTT	CASSQAQGSPLHF
12	TRBD1	TRBV9	TRBJ2-7	NA	TGTGCCACCAGACAGGGGTTTGACGAGCAGTACTTC	CATRQGFDEQYF
16	TRBD1	TRBV5-4	TRBJ2-2	NA	TGTGCCAGCAGCTTGGGAGGGGGCGGTGGCACCGGGGAGCTGTTTTTT	CASSLGGGGGTGELFF
17	TRBD2	TRBV19	TRBJ2-1	NA	TGTGCCAGTAGTATCTGGGCCGGGACTAGTTCCAGCAATGAGCAGTTCTTC	CASSIWAGTSSSNEQFF
18	TRBD1	TRBV4-2	TRBJ2-7	NA	TGTGCCAGCAGCCACCGGGACAGGGCCTCCTACGAGGTCTACGAGCAGTACTTC	CASSHRDRASYEVYEQYF
14	NA	TRBV9	TRBJ1-3	NA	TGTGCCAGCAGCGCGGGACATTCTGGAAACACCATATATTTT	CASSAGHSGNTIYF
14	NA	TRBV19	TRBJ2-3	NA	TGTGCCAGTAGTCTGCGTGGGCGCGAGGATACGCAGTATTTT	CASSLRGREDTQYF
17	TRBD1	TRBV28	TRBJ2-1	few	TGTGCCAGCAGTTCCCCAGGGGACAGGGGAGGGTACAATGAGCAGTTCTTC	CASSSPGDRGGYNEQFF
15	TRBD1	TRBV5-1	TRBJ1-6	few	TGCGCCAGCAGCACCGGACAGGGGGAATTTCCACCCCTCCACTTT	CASSTGQGEFPPLHF
16	TRBD1	TRBV5-1	TRBJ1-2	NA	TGCGCCAGCAGCTTCCGACAGGGGAGCCCTAACTATGGCTACACCTTC	CASSFRQGSPNYGYTF
13	TRBD1	TRBV28	TRBJ2-3	NA	TGTGCCAGCATGGGTCAGGGGGTAGATACGCAGTATTTT	CASMGQGVDTQYF
11	NA	TRBV9	TRBJ1-2	NA	TGTGCCAGCAGCGACAGGGCTCGCTACACCTTC	CASSDRARYTF
15	TRBD1	TRBV28	TRBJ1-2	once	TGTGCCAGCAGTTTACCGGACAGGGGGCGTTATGGCTACACCTTC	CASSLPDRGRYGYTF
15	TRBD2	TRBV4-2	TRBJ2-7	NA	TGTGCCAGCAGCCAAGGGGTAGCGGGAGACTACGAGCAGTACTTC	CASSQGVAGDYEQYF
15	NA	TRBV9	TRBJ1-3	NA	TGTGCCAGCAGCGTAAGCAGGGTCCCTGGAAACACCATATATTTT	CASSVSRVPGNTIYF
13	NA	TRBV27	TRBJ1-1	NA	TGTGCCAGCAGTTTATCGGACAGCACTGAAGCTTTCTTT	CASSLSDSTEAFF
13	TRBD1	TRBV5-1	TRBJ2-7	NA	TGCGCCAGCAGCCCTCAGGGGGCCCACGAGCAGTACTTC	CASSPQGAHEQYF
15	TRBD1	TRBV19	TRBJ1-5	NA	TGTGCCAGTAGTATGGGCAGGGGGCAAGGTCAGCCCCAGCATTTT	CASSMGRGQGQPQHF
12	NA	TRBV7-9	TRBJ1-5	NA	TGTGCCAGCAGCCCACAGGGTCAGCCCCAGCATTTT	CASSPQGQPQHF
13	NA	TRBV6-5	TRBJ2-7	few	TGTGCCAGCAGTCTCGGGTCACCCTACGAGCAGTACTTC	CASSLGSPYEQYF
13	TRBD1	TRBV18	TRBJ1-1	NA	TGTGCCAGCACAAGACAGGGGGCTACTGAAGCTTTCTTT	CASTRQGATEAFF
15	NA	TRBV6-1	TRBJ2-5	NA	TGTGCCAGCAGCGTAGTGGAGGGCTTGGGGGGGACCCAGTACTTC	CASSVVEGLGGTQYF
16	NA	TRBV19	TRBJ1-5	NA	TGTGCCAGTAGTATCCGTCCCGGGTATAGCAATCAGCCCCAGCATTTT	CASSIRPGYSNQPQHF
17	TRBD1	TRBV7-9	TRBJ2-6	NA	TGTGCCAGCAGCTTAGGGGACAGTATCTCTGGGGCCAACGTCCTGACTTTC	CASSLGDSISGANVLTF
14	NA	TRBV5-4	TRBJ1-4	NA	TGTGCCAGCAGCATGAAGACAGGTGGCGAAAAACTGTTTTTT	CASSMKTGGEKLFF
15	TRBD2	TRBV5-1	TRBJ2-7	NA	TGCGCCAGCAGCTTCACTAGCGGAAGCTCCTACGAGCAGTACTTC	CASSFTSGSSYEQYF
15	NA	TRBV7-8	TRBJ2-7	NA	TGTGCCAGCAGCCCTCTCGGGAGTATCTCCTACGAGCAGTACTTC	CASSPLGSISYEQYF
13	NA	TRBV6-6	TRBJ2-2	NA	TGTGCCAGCAGTTACTTAGACACCGGGGAGCTGTTTTTT	CASSYLDTGELFF
15	TRBD1	TRBV6-6	TRBJ1-4	NA	TGTGCCAGCAGTTACTCGGACAGGAGTAATGAAAAACTGTTTTTT	CASSYSDRSNEKLFF
16	NA	TRBV6-5	TRBJ1-1	NA	TGTGCCAGCAGTTACTCGAATTCATGGCTGAACACTGAAGCTTTCTTT	CASSYSNSWLNTEAFF
15	NA	TRBV28	TRBJ2-7	NA	TGTGCCAGCAGTTTGTTCGGACTGGAGAGCTACGAGCAGTACTTC	CASSLFGLESYEQYF
15	TRBD1	TRBV2	TRBJ1-4	NA	TGTGCCAGCAGTGGGGGACAGGGTTTGTACGAAAAACTGTTTTTT	CASSGGQGLYEKLFF
14	TRBD2	TRBV28	TRBJ2-7	NA	TGTGCCAGCAGTTTAGGGGCGGGAGAACCCGAGCAGTACTTC	CASSLGAGEPEQYF
13	TRBD2	TRBV29-1	TRBJ2-7	NA	TGCAGCGTTGATGCGGGAGGGGCCTACGAGCAGTACTTC	CSVDAGGAYEQYF
15	NA	TRBV18	TRBJ2-3	NA	TGTGCCAGCTCACCCGCAGGGCTTAGCACAGATACGCAGTATTTT	CASSPAGLSTDTQYF
17	TRBD2	TRBV7-7	TRBJ2-3	NA	TGTGCTAGCAGCCAGAATCTAGCGGGGGGCGGAGAAGATACGCAGTATTTT	CASSQNLAGGGEDTQYF
15	TRBD1	TRBV7-8	TRBJ2-2	NA	TGTGCCAGCAGCGAGGGGACAGAGAACACCGGGGAGCTGTTTTTT	CASSEGTENTGELFF
15	TRBD2	TRBV5-1	TRBJ2-7	once	TGCGCCAGCAGCCCCCCTAGCGGGGTCGGCTACGAGCAGTACTTC	CASSPPSGVGYEQYF
15	NA	TRBV18	TRBJ1-1	once	TGTGCCAGCTCACCTGTCGCCAGGGTGGACACTGAAGCTTTCTTT	CASSPVARVDTEAFF
13	NA	TRBV6-5	TRBJ2-1	NA	TGTGCCAGCAGTACACAGGGCCTCGATGAGCAGTTCTTC	CASSTQGLDEQFF
13	NA	TRBV5-4	TRBJ2-1	NA	TGTGCCAGCAGCTTGGTCGGGGACAATGAGCAGTTCTTC	CASSLVGDNEQFF
16	TRBD2	TRBV10-1	TRBJ2-3	NA	TGCGCCAGCAGTGATCTGGGACTACCCGGGGCAGATACGCAGTATTTT	CASSDLGLPGADTQYF
15	TRBD2	TRBV5-1	TRBJ2-2	NA	TGCGCCAGCAGCTTGGATCTGGGAGGGGCCGGGGAGCTGTTTTTT	CASSLDLGGAGELFF
17	TRBD1	TRBV27	TRBJ1-2	few	TGTGCCAGCAGTTTGGCCGGGACAGGGGCTTTACCAGGCGGCTACACCTTC	CASSLAGTGALPGGYTF